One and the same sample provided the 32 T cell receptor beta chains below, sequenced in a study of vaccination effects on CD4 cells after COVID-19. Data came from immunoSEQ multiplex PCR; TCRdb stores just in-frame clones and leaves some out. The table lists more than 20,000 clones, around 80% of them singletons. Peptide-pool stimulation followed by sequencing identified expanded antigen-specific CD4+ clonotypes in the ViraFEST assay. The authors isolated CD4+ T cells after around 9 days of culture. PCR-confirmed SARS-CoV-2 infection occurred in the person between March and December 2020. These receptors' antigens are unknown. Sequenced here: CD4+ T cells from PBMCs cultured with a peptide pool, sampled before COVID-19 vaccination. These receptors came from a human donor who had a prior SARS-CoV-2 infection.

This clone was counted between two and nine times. DNA of the CDR3: TGTGCCAGTAGTTCCGGGACGCCTAGCAATCAGCCCCAGCATTTT. Its protein product is CASSSGTPSNQPQHF. The V call is TRBV19, the J call TRBJ1-5; maybe TRBD1 (5 bases). The length of the CDR3 is 15 residues. V was clipped by 5 bases and J by 0 bases, with 11 bases between them. Per the germline V gene, CDR1 is LNHDA and CDR2 is SQIVND (reference sequence).

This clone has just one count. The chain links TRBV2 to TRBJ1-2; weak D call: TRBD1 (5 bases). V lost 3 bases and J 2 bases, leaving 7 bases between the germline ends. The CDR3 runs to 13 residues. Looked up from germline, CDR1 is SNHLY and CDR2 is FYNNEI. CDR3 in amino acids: CASSDRGNYGYTF. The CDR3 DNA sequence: TGTGCCAGCAGTGATCGGGGCAACTATGGCTACACCTTC. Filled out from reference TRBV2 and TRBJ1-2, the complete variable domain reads EPEVTQTPSHQVTQMGQEVILRCVPISNHLYFYWYRQILGQKVEFLVSFYNNEISEKSEIFDDQFSVERPDGSNFTLKIRSTKLEDSAMYFCASSDRGNYGYTFGSGTRLTVV.

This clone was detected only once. The CDR3 DNA reads TGCAGCGTTGGATGGGGGGCCTACAATGAGCAGTTCTTC. Translating it yields CSVGWGAYNEQFF. The chain carries TRBV29-1 and TRBJ2-1; TRBD2 is a possible D gene (6 bases). The V end lost 4 bases, the J end lost 2 bases, and 9 bases lay between the germline ends. Germline-derived CDR1 and CDR2 are SQVTM and ANQGSEA. The CDR3 is 13 residues long.

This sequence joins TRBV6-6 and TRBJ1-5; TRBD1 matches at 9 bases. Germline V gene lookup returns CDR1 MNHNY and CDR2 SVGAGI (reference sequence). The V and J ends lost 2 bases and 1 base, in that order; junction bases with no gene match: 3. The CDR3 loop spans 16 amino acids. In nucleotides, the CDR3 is TGTGCCAGCAGTTACCGGACAGGGGCCAGCAATCAGCCCCAGCATTTT. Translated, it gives CASSYRTGASNQPQHF.

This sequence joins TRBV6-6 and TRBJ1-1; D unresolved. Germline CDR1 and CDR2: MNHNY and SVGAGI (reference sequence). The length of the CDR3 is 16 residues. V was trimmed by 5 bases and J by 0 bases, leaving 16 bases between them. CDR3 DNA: TGTGCCAGCAGTCGAAGGGCCTTAAGTATGAACACTGAAGCTTTCTTT. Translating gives CASSRRALSMNTEAFF.

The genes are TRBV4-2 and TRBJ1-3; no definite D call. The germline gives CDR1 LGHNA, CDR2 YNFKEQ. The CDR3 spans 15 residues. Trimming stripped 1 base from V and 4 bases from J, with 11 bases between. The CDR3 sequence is CASSQVVAEGNTIYF. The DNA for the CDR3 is TGTGCCAGCAGCCAAGTGGTGGCAGAGGGAAACACCATATATTTT.

The CDR3 reads CASSLARKIYEQYF. Here the CDR3 DNA reads TGTGCCAGCAGCTTGGCCAGGAAGATCTACGAGCAGTACTTC. V gene TRBV5-8 combines with J gene TRBJ2-7; no clear D. Germline V gene data show CDR1 as SGHTS and CDR2 as YDEGEE. The CDR3 loop spans 14 amino acids. With 0 bases removed from V and 3 bases from J, the gap between germline ends came to 10 bases.

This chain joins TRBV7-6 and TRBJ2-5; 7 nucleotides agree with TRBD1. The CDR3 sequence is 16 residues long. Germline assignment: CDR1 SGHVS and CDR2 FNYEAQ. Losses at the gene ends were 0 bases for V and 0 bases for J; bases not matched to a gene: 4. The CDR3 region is CASSLADRRHQETQYF. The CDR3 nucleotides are TGTGCCAGCAGCTTAGCGGACAGGCGACACCAAGAGACCCAGTACTTC.

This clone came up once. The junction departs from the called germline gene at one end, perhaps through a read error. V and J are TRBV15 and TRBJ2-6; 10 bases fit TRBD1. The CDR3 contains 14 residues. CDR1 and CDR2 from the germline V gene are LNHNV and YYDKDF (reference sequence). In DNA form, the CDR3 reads TGTGCCACCAGCAGAGATCGACAGGGGGCTCTAAAGGCTTTC. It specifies CATSRDRQGALKAF.

CDR3 loop: CASSKTGTQETQYF. The CDR3 DNA reads TGTGCCAGCAGCAAAACAGGAACCCAAGAGACCCAGTACTTC. The chain carries TRBV7-2 and TRBJ2-5, with a possible D match to TRBD1 (5 bases). The CDR3 totals 14 residues. The ends were cut back, 5 bases at V and 1 base at J, with 11 bases in the middle. Germline assignment: CDR1 SGHTA and CDR2 FQGNSA.

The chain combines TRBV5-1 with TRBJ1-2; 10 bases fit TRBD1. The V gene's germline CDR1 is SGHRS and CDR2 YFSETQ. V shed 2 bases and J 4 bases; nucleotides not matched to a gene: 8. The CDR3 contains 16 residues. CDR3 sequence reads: CASSLRQGAFGYGYTF. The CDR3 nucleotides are TGCGCCAGCAGCTTAAGACAGGGGGCGTTCGGCTATGGCTACACCTTC.

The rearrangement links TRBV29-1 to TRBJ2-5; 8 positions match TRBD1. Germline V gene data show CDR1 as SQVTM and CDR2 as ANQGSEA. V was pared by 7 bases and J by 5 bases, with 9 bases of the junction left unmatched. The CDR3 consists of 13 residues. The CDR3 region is CSETQGAGETQYF. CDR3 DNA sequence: TGCAGCGAGACTCAGGGGGCCGGCGAGACCCAGTACTTC.

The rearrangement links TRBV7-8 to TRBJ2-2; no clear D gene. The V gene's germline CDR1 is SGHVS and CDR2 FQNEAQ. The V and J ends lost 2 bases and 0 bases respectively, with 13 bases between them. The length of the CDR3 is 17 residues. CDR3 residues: CASSLLVVQTNTGELFF. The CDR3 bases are TGTGCCAGCAGCTTATTGGTAGTCCAAACGAACACCGGGGAGCTGTTTTTT.

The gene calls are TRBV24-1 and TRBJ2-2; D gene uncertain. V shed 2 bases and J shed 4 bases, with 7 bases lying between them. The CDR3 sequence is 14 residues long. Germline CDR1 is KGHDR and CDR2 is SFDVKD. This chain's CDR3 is CATSDSRRTGELFF. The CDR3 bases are TGTGCCACCAGTGATTCCAGACGCACCGGGGAGCTGTTTTTT.

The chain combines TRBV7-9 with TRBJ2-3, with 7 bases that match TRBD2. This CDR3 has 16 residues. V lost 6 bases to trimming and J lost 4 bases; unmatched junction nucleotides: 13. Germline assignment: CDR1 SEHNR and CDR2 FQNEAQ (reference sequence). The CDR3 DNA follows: TGTGCCAGCAGGCGAGACCCAGCGGGAAGAGCAGATACGCAGTATTTT. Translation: CASRRDPAGRADTQYF.

CDR3 in amino acids: CASSMRWGTGEEQFF. The DNA of the CDR3 is TGTGCCAGTAGTATGCGATGGGGGACTGGGGAGGAGCAGTTCTTC. The V gene is TRBV19, the J gene TRBJ2-1; TRBD2 might be the D (6 bases). Germline V gene sequence: CDR1 LNHDA, CDR2 SQIVND (reference sequence). Trimming stripped 3 bases from V and 10 bases from J, with 19 bases between. This CDR3 has 15 amino acids.

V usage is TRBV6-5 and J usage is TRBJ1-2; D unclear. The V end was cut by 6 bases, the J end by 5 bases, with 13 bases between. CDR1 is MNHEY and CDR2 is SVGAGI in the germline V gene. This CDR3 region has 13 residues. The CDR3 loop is CASRTSGGYGYTF. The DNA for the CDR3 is TGTGCCAGCAGGACATCAGGCGGGTATGGCTACACCTTC.

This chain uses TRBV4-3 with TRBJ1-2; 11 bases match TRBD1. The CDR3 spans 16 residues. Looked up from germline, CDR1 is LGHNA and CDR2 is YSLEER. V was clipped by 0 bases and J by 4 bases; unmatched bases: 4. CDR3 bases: TGCGCCAGCAGCCAAGACTGGACAGGGGGCATCTATGGCTACACCTTC. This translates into CASSQDWTGGIYGYTF.

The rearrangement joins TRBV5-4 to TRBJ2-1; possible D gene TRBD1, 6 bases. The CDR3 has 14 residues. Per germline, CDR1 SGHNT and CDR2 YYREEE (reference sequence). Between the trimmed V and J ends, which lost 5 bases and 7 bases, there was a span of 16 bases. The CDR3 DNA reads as TGTGCCAGCAGTAAGATGCTTACAGGGAATGAGCAGTTCTTC. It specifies CASSKMLTGNEQFF.

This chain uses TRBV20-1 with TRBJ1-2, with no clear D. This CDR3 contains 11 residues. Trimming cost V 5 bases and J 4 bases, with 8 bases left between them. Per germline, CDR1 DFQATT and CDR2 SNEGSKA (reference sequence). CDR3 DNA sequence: TGCAGTGCTCCTTTGTCCTATGGCTACACCTTC. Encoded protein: CSAPLSYGYTF.

The CDR3 protein is CSASVRGAEKLFF. The DNA of the CDR3 is TGCAGTGCTAGTGTCAGGGGAGCCGAAAAACTGTTTTTT. J is TRBJ1-4 and V is TRBV20-1, with D maybe TRBD1 (6 bases). This CDR3 contains 13 residues. The germline V and J ends were trimmed by 3 bases and 8 bases, with 13 bases remaining between them. Germline CDR1 is DFQATT and CDR2 is SNEGSKA (reference sequence).

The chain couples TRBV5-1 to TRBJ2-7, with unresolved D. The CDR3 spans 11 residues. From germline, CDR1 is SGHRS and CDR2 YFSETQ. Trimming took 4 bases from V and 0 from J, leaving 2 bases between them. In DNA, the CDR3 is TGCGCCAGCAGCGACTCCTACGAGCAGTACTTC. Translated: CASSDSYEQYF.

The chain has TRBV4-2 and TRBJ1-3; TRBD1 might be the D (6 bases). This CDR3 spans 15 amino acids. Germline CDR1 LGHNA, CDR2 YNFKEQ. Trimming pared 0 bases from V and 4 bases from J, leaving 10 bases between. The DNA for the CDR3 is TGTGCCAGCAGCCAAGATAGGACAGAGGGAAACACCATATATTTT. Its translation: CASSQDRTEGNTIYF.

CDR3 region: CASSYSDRRAGTEAFF. CDR3 DNA sequence: TGTGCCAGCAGTTACTCGGACAGACGTGCGGGTACTGAAGCTTTCTTT. This chain joins TRBV6-2 or TRBV6-3 and TRBJ1-1; possible D gene TRBD1, 6 bases. Germline loops: CDR1 MNHEY, CDR2 SVGEGT. The CDR3 runs 16 residues. The V end lost 0 bases, the J end lost 5 bases, and 16 bases lay between the germline ends.

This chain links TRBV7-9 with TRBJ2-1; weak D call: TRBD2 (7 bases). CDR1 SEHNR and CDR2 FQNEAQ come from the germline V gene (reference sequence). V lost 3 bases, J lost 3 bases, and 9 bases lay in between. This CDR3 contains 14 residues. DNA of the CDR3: TGTGCCAGCAGCTTCGGGGGGCTCTACAATGAGCAGTTCTTC. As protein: CASSFGGLYNEQFF.

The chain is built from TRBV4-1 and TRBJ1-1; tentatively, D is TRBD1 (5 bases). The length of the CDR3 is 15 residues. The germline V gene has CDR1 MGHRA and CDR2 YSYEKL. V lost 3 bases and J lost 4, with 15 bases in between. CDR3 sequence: CASSHAVWGSTEAFF. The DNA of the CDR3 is TGCGCCAGCAGCCACGCCGTGTGGGGGTCCACTGAAGCTTTCTTT.

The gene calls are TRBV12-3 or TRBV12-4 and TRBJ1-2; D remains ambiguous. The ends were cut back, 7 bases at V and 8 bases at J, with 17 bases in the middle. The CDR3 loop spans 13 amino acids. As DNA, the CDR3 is TGTGCCAGCACCTCGGGCTTCAAACGGGGCTACACCTTC. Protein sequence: CASTSGFKRGYTF.

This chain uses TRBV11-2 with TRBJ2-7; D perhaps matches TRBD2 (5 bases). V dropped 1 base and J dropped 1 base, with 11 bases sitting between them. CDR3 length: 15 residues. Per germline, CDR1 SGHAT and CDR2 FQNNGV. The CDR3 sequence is CASSLGLAMSYEQYF. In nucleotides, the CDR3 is TGTGCCAGCAGCTTAGGGCTAGCTATGTCCTACGAGCAGTACTTC.

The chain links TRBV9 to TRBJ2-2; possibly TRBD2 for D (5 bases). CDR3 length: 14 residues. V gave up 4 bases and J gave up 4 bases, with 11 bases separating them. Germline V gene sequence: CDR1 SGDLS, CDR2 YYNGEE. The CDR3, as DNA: TGTGCCAGCAGCTCCACGGGGTTCACCGGGGAGCTGTTTTTT. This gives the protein CASSSTGFTGELFF.

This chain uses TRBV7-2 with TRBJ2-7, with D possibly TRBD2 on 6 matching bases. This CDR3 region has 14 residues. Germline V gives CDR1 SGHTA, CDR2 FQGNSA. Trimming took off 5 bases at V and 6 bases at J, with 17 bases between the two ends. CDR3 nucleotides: TGTGCCAGCAGCCGGGACTTCCACCTGGGCGAGCAGTACTTC. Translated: CASSRDFHLGEQYF.

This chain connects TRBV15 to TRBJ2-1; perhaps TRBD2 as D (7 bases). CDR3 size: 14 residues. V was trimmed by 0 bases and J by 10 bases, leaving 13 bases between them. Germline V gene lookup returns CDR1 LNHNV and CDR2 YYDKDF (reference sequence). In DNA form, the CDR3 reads TGTGCCACCAGCAGAGATGGGGGGGCCCGCGAGCAGTTCTTC. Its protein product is CATSRDGGAREQFF.

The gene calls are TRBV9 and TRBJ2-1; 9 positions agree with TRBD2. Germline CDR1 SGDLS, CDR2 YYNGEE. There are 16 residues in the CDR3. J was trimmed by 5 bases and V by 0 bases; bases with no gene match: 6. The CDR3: CASSVAHLAGNNEQFF. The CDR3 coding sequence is TGTGCCAGCAGCGTAGCTCATCTAGCGGGGAACAATGAGCAGTTCTTC.